Each of the 32 T cell receptor beta chains below was sequenced from the same sample in a study of glioma-infiltrating T cells. The iRepertoire nested amplicon-rescue multiplex PCR amplified TCR alpha and beta CDR3s from RNA. Each CDR3 protein gets one entry after TCRdb re-called the multiplex PCR reads with MiXCR. The profile covers 150,000 to 200,000 distinct CDR3 sequences, with around 40% appearing a single time and around 5.3% taken by the ten largest. Sequencing was performed on glioma tissue, nonneoplastic brain tissue, or PBMCs (not recorded which). All receptors derive from a human donor with low-grade glioma or glioblastoma, undergoing nonglioma brain surgery, or in good health (not recorded which).

This clonotype was picked up a small number of times. The chain has TRBV11-2 and TRBJ2-7, with no clear D. Trimming took off 0 bases at V and 6 bases at J, with 15 bases between the two ends. Per germline, CDR1 SGHAT and CDR2 FQNNGV. This CDR3 is built from 15 residues. The CDR3 loop reads CASSLESSLRSEQYF. CDR3 nucleotide sequence: TGTGCCAGCAGCTTAGAGTCTTCCCTAAGGTCCGAGCAGTACTTC. The complete variable domain, with remaining parts taken from reference TRBV11-2 and TRBJ2-7, reads EAGVAQSPRYKIIEKRQSVAFWCNPISGHATLYWYQQILGQGPKLLIQFQNNGVVDDSQLPKDRFSAERLKGVDSTLKIQPAKLEDSAVYLCASSLESSLRSEQYFGPGTRLTVT.

In the case of this clonotype: A clone one base away is much larger, so this may be a read error. The chain employs TRBV2 and TRBJ2-1; 8 nucleotides agree with TRBD2. The V gene end was trimmed by 5 bases and the J gene end by 7 bases; junction bases not matched to a gene: 10. CDR1 is SNHLY, CDR2 FYNNEI, per germline. This CDR3 has 15 amino acids. The CDR3 coding sequence is TGTGCCAGCAGTCCCGGGACTAGGGGGGGTAATGAGCAGTTCTTC. Translated: CASSPGTRGGNEQFF. Combining the CDR3 with reference TRBV2 and TRBJ2-1 gives the whole variable domain EPEVTQTPSHQVTQMGQEVILRCVPISNHLYFYWYRQILGQKVEFLVSFYNNEISEKSEIFDDQFSVERPDGSNFTLKIRSTKLEDSAMYFCASSPGTRGGNEQFFGPGTRLTVL.

About this clonotype itself: This could be a read error, since a much larger clone is one nucleotide away. The rearrangement links TRBV24-1 to TRBJ2-2; the D is unclear. The CDR3 sequence is 12 residues long. Germline CDR1 reads KGHDR; CDR2 reads SFDVKD. Written as DNA, the CDR3 is TGTTCCACCAGTGATCCGTTGAAGGAGCTGTTTTTT. Encoded protein: CSTSDPLKELFF.

Note on this clonotype: Being one base from a much bigger clone, this may be a read error. This chain connects TRBV6-1 to TRBJ2-1, with a possible D match to TRBD2 (5 bases). This CDR3 is built from 13 residues. The ends were cut back, 6 bases at V and 6 bases at J, with 12 bases in the middle. CDR1 MNHNS and CDR2 SASEGT come from the germline V gene. The CDR3 nucleotides read TGTGCCAGCAGAAAATCTAGCTCCAATGAGCAGTTCTTC. Residues: CASRKSSSNEQFF.

This clonotype was picked up many times. V is TRBV2 and J is TRBJ1-1; TRBD1 agrees at 7 bases. V shed 10 bases and J 1 base; nucleotides not matched to a gene: 12. Germline lookup yields CDR1 SNHLY and CDR2 FYNNEI. CDR3 length: 15 residues. DNA for the CDR3: TGTGCCACCTCAAAGGAGGGGGCCAAGAACACTGAAGCTTTCTTT. This encodes CATSKEGAKNTEAFF.

With respect to this clonotype: Since a much larger clone is just one base distant, this may be a read error. The gene calls are TRBV27 and TRBJ2-2; either TRBD1 or TRBD2 may supply D (6 bases each). CDR1 MNHEY and CDR2 SMNVEV come from the germline V gene (reference sequence). Trimming left V 0 bases short and J 5 bases short, with 13 bases between. CDR3 length equals 16 residues. CDR3 DNA sequence: TGTGCCAGCAGTTTATCGTTGGGGGGCTCGACCGGGGAGCTGTTTTTT. Encoded protein: CASSLSLGGSTGELFF.

This clonotype was detected many times. This rearrangement joins TRBV3-1 to TRBJ1-6; 10 bases fit TRBD1. Trimming cost V 4 bases and J 10 bases; bases outside gene matches: 7. This CDR3 comprises 15 residues. Per the germline V gene, CDR1 is LGHDT and CDR2 is YNNKEL (reference sequence). In nucleotides, the CDR3 is TGTGCCAGCAGCCCCAGCGGACAGGGGGGATCACCCCTCCACTTT. This sequence encodes CASSPSGQGGSPLHF.

This clonotype was counted many times. This chain joins TRBV28 and TRBJ1-4, with D maybe TRBD1 (5 bases). Trimming removed 3 bases from V and 7 bases from J, with 12 bases in between. This CDR3 spans 14 amino acids. Germline V gives CDR1 MDHEN, CDR2 SYDVKM. The CDR3 reads CASSLKWRGEKLFF. The CDR3 bases are TGTGCCAGCAGTTTGAAATGGAGGGGTGAAAAACTGTTTTTT.

About this clonotype: One base away lies a much larger clone, so this may be a sequencing read error. CDR3 coding DNA: TGTGCCATCGGTGAGTCACGGGTCGAGCAGTACTTC. Amino acid sequence: CAIGESRVEQYF. The chain carries TRBV10-3 and TRBJ2-7; D unresolved. The CDR3 is 12 residues long. Germline V gives CDR1 ENHRY, CDR2 SYGVKD.

This clonotype was seen ten or more times. The V call is TRBV20-1, the J call TRBJ1-1; D may be TRBD1 (5 bases). This CDR3 has 14 amino acids. V lost 6 bases to trimming and J lost 0 bases, with 14 bases between them. Per germline, CDR1 DFQATT and CDR2 SNEGSKA (reference sequence). Written as DNA, the CDR3 is TGCAGTGCCGGAGGGGTTCGGGTGAACACTGAAGCTTTCTTT. Translation: CSAGGVRVNTEAFF.

This clonotype showed up just a few times. This sequence joins TRBV2 and TRBJ1-1; 8 nucleotides agree with TRBD1. The CDR3 runs 17 residues. The trim removed 6 bases at V and 5 bases at J, leaving 17 bases unmatched. Germline assignment: CDR1 SNHLY and CDR2 FYNNEI. CDR3 residues: CASRSARGLERRTEAFF. The CDR3 DNA reads as TGTGCCAGCAGATCAGCCAGGGGGCTGGAAAGGAGGACTGAAGCTTTCTTT.

The gene calls are TRBV12-3 or TRBV12-4 and TRBJ2-1; 10 bases match TRBD2. This CDR3 region has 15 residues. The J segment lost 4 bases and the V segment lost 6 bases, leaving 6 bases of the junction unmatched. In nucleotides, the CDR3 is TGTGCCAGCAGCTACGGGACTAGCGCTTACAATGAGCAGTTCTTC. It translates to CASSYGTSAYNEQFF.

Worth noting for this clonotype: Mismatch with germline at one junction end may stem from a read error. The rearrangement uses TRBV19 and TRBJ2-3, with 7 bases lining up with TRBD1. This CDR3 has 16 amino acids. Germline V CDR1 and CDR2: LNHDA, SQIVND (reference sequence). The CDR3: CASSSDRQGLTDKQYF. CDR3 coding DNA: TGTGCCAGTAGCTCTGACCGACAGGGTCTCACAGATAAGCAGTATTTT.

This clonotype was recorded many times. The gene calls are TRBV7-6 and TRBJ2-1, with D unclear. Deletions cut 1 base from V and 8 bases from J, with 9 bases between. The CDR3 is 13 residues long. In germline, CDR1 is SGHVS, CDR2 FNYEAQ. The CDR3 is CASSLGSLDEQFF. Written as DNA, the CDR3 is TGTGCCAGCAGCTTAGGAAGCCTTGATGAGCAGTTCTTC.

The chain carries TRBV7-9 and TRBJ2-5; 11 nucleotides match TRBD1. This CDR3 is built from 15 residues. J lost 3 bases, V lost 4 bases, and 4 bases had no gene match. Germline CDR1 is SEHNR and CDR2 is FQNEAQ (reference sequence). DNA of the CDR3: TGTGCCAGCAGCTACCGGACAGGGGGCAAAGAGACCCAGTACTTC. This sequence encodes CASSYRTGGKETQYF.

This clonotype showed up many times. The rearrangement joins TRBV28 to TRBJ2-7; D may correspond to TRBD1 or TRBD2 (7 bases each). Germline V gene lookup returns CDR1 MDHEN and CDR2 SYDVKM. V lost 10 bases and J 2 bases, leaving 15 bases between the germline ends. The CDR3 is 13 amino acids. CDR3: CATGRGRTYEQYF. DNA of the CDR3: TGTGCCACAGGGAGGGGGCGGACCTACGAGCAGTACTTC.

The sample holds many counts of this clonotype. The rearrangement joins TRBV3-1 to TRBJ2-1, with 7 bases that match TRBD1. V lost 5 bases and J lost 4; bases outside the gene matches: 2. In germline, CDR1 is LGHDT, CDR2 YNNKEL (reference sequence). The CDR3 spans 13 residues. This CDR3 reads CASSKDRYNEQFF. The CDR3 region has the DNA TGTGCCAGCAGCAAGGACAGGTACAATGAGCAGTTCTTC.

A few counts support this clonotype. The J gene is TRBJ2-3, the V gene TRBV30; 10 nucleotides agree with TRBD1. CDR1 and CDR2 (germline): GTSNPN, SVGIG (reference sequence). The CDR3 runs 15 residues. Trimming removed 0 bases from V and 1 base from J; junction bases left unmatched: 1. DNA of the CDR3: TGTGCCTGGAGTGTCGGGACAGGGGGCACAGATACGCAGTATTTT. Its translation is CAWSVGTGGTDTQYF.

This clonotype has at least ten counts. The chain employs TRBV3-1 and TRBJ1-6; a possible D gene is TRBD1 (6 bases). The CDR3 is 14 residues long. CDR1 and CDR2 (germline): LGHDT, YNNKEL (reference sequence). V lost 2 bases, J lost 6 bases, and 8 bases lay in between. The CDR3 spells CASSQTGPNSPLHF. CDR3 bases: TGTGCCAGCAGCCAAACAGGGCCTAATTCACCCCTCCACTTT.

Concerning this clonotype itself: Being one base from a much bigger clone, this may be a read error. The chain joins TRBV5-8 to TRBJ2-3; no definite D call. The DNA end is a closer match to TRBJ1-5, so the J assignment may be wrong. Germline CDR1 and CDR2: SGHTS and YDEGEE. This CDR3 has 15 amino acids. The CDR3 sequence: CASSFAGSPTDTQHF. DNA for the CDR3: TGTGCCAGCAGCTTCGCCGGGAGTCCCACAGATACGCAGCATTTT.

Concerning this clonotype: One base away lies a much larger clone, so this may be a sequencing read error. The chain employs TRBV28 and TRBJ1-5, with TRBD1 matching over 8 bases. Germline loops: CDR1 MDHEN, CDR2 SYDVKM. This CDR3 has 17 amino acids. The ends lost 8 bases at V and 6 bases at J; junction bases unmatched: 18. This CDR3 is CASCPLLRTGKAQPQHF. The CDR3 nucleotides read TGTGCCAGCTGTCCACTCTTGCGGACAGGGAAGGCTCAGCCCCAGCATTTT.

This clonotype showed up just a few times. The genes are TRBV24-1 and TRBJ2-1; 7 nucleotides line up with TRBD2. V trimming: 9 bases; J trimming: 0 bases; junction bases outside the gene matches: 13. Germline V gives CDR1 KGHDR, CDR2 SFDVKD. This CDR3 is 17 amino acids long. CDR3: CATGTSAIQSSYNEQFF. The CDR3 bases are TGTGCCACCGGTACTAGCGCCATCCAAAGCTCCTACAATGAGCAGTTCTTC.

As concerns this clonotype: A read error may be the cause here, since a much bigger clone is one base away. The chain recombines TRBV2 with TRBJ1-1; D gene unclear. The germline CDR1 and CDR2 sequences are SNHLY and FYNNEI. Between the trimmed V and J ends, which lost 6 bases and 5 bases, there was a span of 19 bases. CDR3 length: 15 amino acids. The CDR3 here is CASRGDLSWETEAFF. Here the CDR3 DNA reads TGTGCCAGCAGAGGAGACCTCTCTTGGGAAACTGAAGCTTTCTTT.

A note on this clonotype: This could be a read error, since a much larger clone is one nucleotide away. The chain has TRBV24-1 and TRBJ2-5; TRBD2 agrees at 7 bases. V shed 3 bases, J shed 3 bases, and the junction held 6 bases outside the gene matches. The length of the CDR3 is 15 residues. Germline lookup yields CDR1 KGHDR and CDR2 SFDVKD. CDR3 DNA sequence: TGTGCCACCAGTGATCCTAGAGGGAGGGAAGAGACCCAGTACTTC. Its translation: CATSDPRGREETQYF.

The genes are TRBV19 and TRBJ1-3; no firm D call. V lost 8 bases to trimming and J lost 4 bases, with 12 bases between them. The CDR3 spans 13 residues. Germline V gene data show CDR1 as LNHDA and CDR2 as SQIVND (reference sequence). CDR3 loop: CASEIGRGNTIYF. CDR3 in DNA: TGTGCCAGTGAAATCGGCAGAGGAAACACCATATATTTT. Complete variable domain (other parts from reference TRBV19 and TRBJ1-3): DGGITQSPKYLFRKEGQNVTLSCEQNLNHDAMYWYRQDPGQGLRLIYYSQIVNDFQKGDIAEGYSVSREKKESFPLTVTSAQKNPTAFYLCASEIGRGNTIYFGEGSWLTVV.

This sequence joins TRBV4-1 and TRBJ2-3; no clear D. The germline V and J ends were trimmed by 3 bases and 2 bases, with 9 bases remaining between them. Germline V gives CDR1 MGHRA, CDR2 YSYEKL. This CDR3 has 14 residues. This CDR3 is CASSHNWDTDTQYF. The CDR3 nucleotides are TGCGCCAGCAGCCATAATTGGGACACAGATACGCAGTATTTT.

This clonotype came up many times. This chain uses TRBV28 with TRBJ2-1; D gene ambiguous. V lost 5 bases to trimming and J lost 14 bases, with 19 bases between them. Germline V lookup: CDR1 MDHEN, CDR2 SYDVKM. The CDR3 extends over 13 amino acids. This CDR3 is CASSQSPPPEEFF. CDR3 coding DNA: TGTGCCAGCAGTCAAAGCCCACCCCCCGAGGAGTTCTTC.

In this sample, this clonotype turned up a few times. Its ends do not fully match the called genes, so a read error is possible. The J gene is TRBJ2-1, the V gene TRBV27; 11 nucleotides agree with TRBD2. Germline CDR1 and CDR2: MNHEY and SMNVEV (reference sequence). The CDR3 consists of 14 residues. CDR3 amino acids: CASSSGRAYNEQFF. The CDR3 coding sequence is TGTGCCAGTAGTAGCGGGAGGGCATACAACGAGCAGTTCTTC.

This clonotype was seen only a few times. This chain uses TRBV7-9 with TRBJ1-4, with 7 positions matching TRBD1. The junction had 7 bases not matched to a gene; V was cut back by 4 bases and J by 8 bases. Germline-derived CDR1 and CDR2 are SEHNR and FQNEAQ (reference sequence). CDR3 length: 14 amino acids. Here the CDR3 reads CASSSDRRKEKLFF. DNA of the CDR3: TGTGCCAGCAGCTCGGACAGGAGGAAAGAAAAACTGTTTTTT.

This clonotype was seen at least ten times. The rearrangement joins TRBV27 to TRBJ1-5; D perhaps matches TRBD1 (5 bases). CDR3 length: 14 amino acids. With 7 bases removed from V and 0 bases from J, the gap between germline ends came to 10 bases. Germline CDR1 MNHEY, CDR2 SMNVEV (reference sequence). The CDR3 loop is CASIRGSSNQPQHF. DNA for the CDR3: TGTGCCAGCATCCGGGGGAGTAGCAATCAGCCCCAGCATTTT.

The genes are TRBV2 and TRBJ2-7; 12 nucleotides agree with TRBD2. V dropped 6 bases and J dropped 4; count of bases not matched to a gene: 4. CDR1 is SNHLY and CDR2 is FYNNEI in the germline V gene. This CDR3 is 14 amino acids long. The CDR3 region is CASRDGLAGYEQYF. CDR3 DNA: TGTGCCAGCAGAGATGGACTAGCGGGGTACGAGCAGTACTTC.

Of note for this clonotype: A junction boundary mismatches the germline segment, possibly from a read error. The chain joins TRBV2 to TRBJ2-3; the match to TRBD2 covers 8 bases. This CDR3 has 15 amino acids. Looked up from germline, CDR1 is SNHLY and CDR2 is FYNNEI. The chain's CDR3 is CASGEDSGSVGTQYF. The DNA of the CDR3 is TGTGCCAGCGGTGAAGACAGCGGGAGTGTTGGTACGCAGTATTTT.